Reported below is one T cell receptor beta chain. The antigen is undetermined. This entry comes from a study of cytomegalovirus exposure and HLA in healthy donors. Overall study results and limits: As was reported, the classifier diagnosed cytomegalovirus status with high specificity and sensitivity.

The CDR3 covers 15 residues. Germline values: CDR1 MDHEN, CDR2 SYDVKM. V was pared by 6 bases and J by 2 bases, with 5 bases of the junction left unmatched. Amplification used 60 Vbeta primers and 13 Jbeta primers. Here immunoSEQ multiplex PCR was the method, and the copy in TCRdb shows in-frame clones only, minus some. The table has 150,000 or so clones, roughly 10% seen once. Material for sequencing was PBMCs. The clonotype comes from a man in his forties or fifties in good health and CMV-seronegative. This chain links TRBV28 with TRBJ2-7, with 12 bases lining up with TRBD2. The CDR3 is CASRALAGGAYEQYF. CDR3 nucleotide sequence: TGTGCCAGCAGAGCCCTAGCGGGAGGGGCCTACGAGCAGTACTTC. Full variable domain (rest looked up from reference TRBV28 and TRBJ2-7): DVKVTQSSRYLVKRTGEKVFLECVQDMDHENMFWYRQDPGLGLRLIYFSYDVKMKEKGDIPEGYSVSREKKERFSLILESASTNQTSMYLCASRALAGGAYEQYFGPGTRLTVT.